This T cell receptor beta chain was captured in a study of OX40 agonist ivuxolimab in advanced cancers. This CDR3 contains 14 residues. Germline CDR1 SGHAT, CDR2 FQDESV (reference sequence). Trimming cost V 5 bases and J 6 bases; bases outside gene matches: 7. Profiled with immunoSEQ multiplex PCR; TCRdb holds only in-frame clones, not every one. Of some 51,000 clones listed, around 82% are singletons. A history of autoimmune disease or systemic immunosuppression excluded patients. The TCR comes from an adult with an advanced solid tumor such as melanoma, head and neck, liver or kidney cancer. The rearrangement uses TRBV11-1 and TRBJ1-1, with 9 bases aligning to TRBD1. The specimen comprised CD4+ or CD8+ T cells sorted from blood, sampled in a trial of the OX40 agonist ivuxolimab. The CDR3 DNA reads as TGTGCCAGCAGCCGGGACAGGGCCAGCCCTGAAGCTTTCTTT. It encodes CASSRDRASPEAFF. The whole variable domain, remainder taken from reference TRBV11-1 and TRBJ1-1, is EAEVAQSPRYKITEKSQAVAFWCDPISGHATLYWYRQILGQGPELLVQFQDESVVDDSQLPKDRFSAERLKGVDSTLKIQPAELGDSAMYLCASSRDRASPEAFFGQGTRLTVV.